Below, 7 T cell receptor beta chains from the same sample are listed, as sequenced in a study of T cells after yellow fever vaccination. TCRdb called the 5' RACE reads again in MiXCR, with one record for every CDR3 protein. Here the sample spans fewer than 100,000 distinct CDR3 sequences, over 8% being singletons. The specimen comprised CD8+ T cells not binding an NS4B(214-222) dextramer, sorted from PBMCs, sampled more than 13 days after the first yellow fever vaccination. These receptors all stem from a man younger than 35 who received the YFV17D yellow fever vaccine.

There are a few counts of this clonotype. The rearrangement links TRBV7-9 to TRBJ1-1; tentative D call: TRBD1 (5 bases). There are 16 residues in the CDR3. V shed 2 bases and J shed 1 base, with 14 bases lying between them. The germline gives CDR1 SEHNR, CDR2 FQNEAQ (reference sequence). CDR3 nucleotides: TGTGCCAGCAGCTTATTTCGGACAAAACAGAACACTGAAGCTTTCTTT. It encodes CASSLFRTKQNTEAFF.

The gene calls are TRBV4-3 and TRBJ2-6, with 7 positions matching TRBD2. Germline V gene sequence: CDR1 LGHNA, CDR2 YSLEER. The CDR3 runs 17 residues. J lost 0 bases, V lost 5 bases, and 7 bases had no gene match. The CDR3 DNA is TGCGCCAGCAGCGGCGGGAGCGAAAGCTCTGGGGCCAACGTCCTGACTTTC. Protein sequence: CASSGGSESSGANVLTF.

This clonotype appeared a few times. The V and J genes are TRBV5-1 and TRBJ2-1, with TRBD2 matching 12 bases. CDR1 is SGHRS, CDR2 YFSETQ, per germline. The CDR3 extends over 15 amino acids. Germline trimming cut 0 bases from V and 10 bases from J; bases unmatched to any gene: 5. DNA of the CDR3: TGCGCCAGCAGCTTGGCTAGCGGGGGGGCCGAGGAGCAGTTCTTC. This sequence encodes CASSLASGGAEEQFF.

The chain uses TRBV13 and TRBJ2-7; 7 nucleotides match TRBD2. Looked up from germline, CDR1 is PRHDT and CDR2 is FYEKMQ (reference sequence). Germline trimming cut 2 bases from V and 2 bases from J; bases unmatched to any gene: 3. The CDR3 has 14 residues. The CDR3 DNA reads TGTGCCAGCAGCTTATGGGGAGGGACCTACGAGCAGTACTTC. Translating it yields CASSLWGGTYEQYF.

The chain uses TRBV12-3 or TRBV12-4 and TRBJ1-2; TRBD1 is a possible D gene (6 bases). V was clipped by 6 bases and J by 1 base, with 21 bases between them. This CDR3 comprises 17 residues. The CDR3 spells CASSLSSRGGFNYGYTF. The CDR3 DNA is TGTGCCAGCAGCCTCTCCTCCAGGGGAGGGTTTAACTATGGCTACACCTTC.

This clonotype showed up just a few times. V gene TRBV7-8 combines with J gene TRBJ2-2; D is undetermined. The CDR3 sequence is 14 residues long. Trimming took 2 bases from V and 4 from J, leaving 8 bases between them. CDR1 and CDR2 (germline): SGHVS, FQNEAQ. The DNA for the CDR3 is TGTGCCAGCAGCTTATTGGCTTTCACCGGGGAGCTGTTTTTT. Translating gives CASSLLAFTGELFF.

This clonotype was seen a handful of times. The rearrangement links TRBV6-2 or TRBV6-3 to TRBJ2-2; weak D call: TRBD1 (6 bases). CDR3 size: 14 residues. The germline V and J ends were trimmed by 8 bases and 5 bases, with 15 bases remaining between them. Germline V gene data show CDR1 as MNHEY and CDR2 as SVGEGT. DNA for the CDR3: TGTGCCAGCCGGAACAGGGAATGGACCGGGGAGCTGTTTTTT. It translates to CASRNREWTGELFF.